A selection of T cell receptor beta chains follows, all from one sample in a study of T cell repertoires in cytomegalovirus infection. Antigens for these TCRs are unknown. TCRdb ran MiXCR on the reads and lists one entry per CDR3 protein. This sample carries around 71,000 distinct CDR3 sequences, approximately 20% of them seen once, and the ten largest clones take about 66%. The sequencing here drew on CD8+ T cells from cultured PBMCs, taken from culture after CMV antigen stimulation. These receptors all come from a human donor in good health (CMV status not recorded). Some clones in this sample may be carry-over from other donors' samples. Each CDR3 is given with its conserved first and last residue. Each record gives: J gene, D gene, V gene, CDR3 protein. D genes are given only for firm matches.

J: TRBJ2-7; D: .; V: TRBV12-3/TRBV12-4; CDR3: CASSLNVARPYEQYF
J: TRBJ1-1; D: .; V: TRBV30; CDR3: CALSQGRTTEAFF
J: TRBJ2-3; D: TRBD1; V: TRBV9; CDR3: CASSSSGTGSTDTQYF
J: TRBJ2-3; D: .; V: TRBV7-8; CDR3: CASSFYWGSDRTDTQYF
J: TRBJ2-7; D: .; V: TRBV4-1; CDR3: CASSQDKGGSSYEQYF
J: TRBJ2-1; D: TRBD2; V: TRBV4-1; CDR3: CASSHGTSGGDQERQFF
J: TRBJ2-7; D: .; V: TRBV6-2/TRBV6-3; CDR3: CASSTPPGDEQYF
J: TRBJ2-7; D: .; V: TRBV27; CDR3: CASSLNRIEQYF
J: TRBJ1-1; D: .; V: TRBV7-9; CDR3: CASSLAGSEAFF
J: TRBJ2-7; D: TRBD1; V: TRBV7-8; CDR3: CASSSSGTALSYEQYF
J: TRBJ2-7; D: .; V: TRBV24-1; CDR3: CATSDPTSHEQYF
J: TRBJ1-1; D: TRBD1; V: TRBV5-1; CDR3: CASSYGTGGSVTEAFF
J: TRBJ1-1; D: .; V: TRBV6-2/TRBV6-3; CDR3: CASSYPDQTAFF
J: TRBJ1-2; D: .; V: TRBV7-2; CDR3: CASSLDTLNGYGYTF
J: TRBJ1-2; D: .; V: TRBV7-2; CDR3: CATAGRDPINYGYTF
J: TRBJ2-1; D: .; V: TRBV7-6; CDR3: CASSYVDTNEQFF
J: TRBJ2-7; D: TRBD2; V: TRBV20-1; CDR3: CSARGGLSDEQYF
J: TRBJ1-6; D: .; V: TRBV27; CDR3: CASSFIKTGMGNSPLHF
J: TRBJ1-5; D: .; V: TRBV12-3/TRBV12-4; CDR3: CASSFHGNSNQPQHF
J: TRBJ1-2; D: .; V: TRBV27; CDR3: CASSLVLEGGYGYTF
J: TRBJ2-3; D: .; V: TRBV6-5; CDR3: CASSYSITSGADTQYF
J: TRBJ2-7; D: .; V: TRBV11-2; CDR3: CASSLGPDYEQYF
J: TRBJ2-5; D: TRBD2; V: TRBV13; CDR3: CASSLVASGGEETQYF
J: TRBJ2-7; D: TRBD1; V: TRBV5-6; CDR3: CASSLAGTGHYEQYF
J: TRBJ1-4; D: .; V: TRBV5-6; CDR3: CASSLAGMSEKLFF
J: TRBJ2-7; D: .; V: TRBV7-2; CDR3: CASSPSREVKTPYEQYF
J: TRBJ1-6; D: .; V: TRBV6-2/TRBV6-3; CDR3: CASKGETPSPLHF
J: TRBJ1-2; D: .; V: TRBV7-2; CDR3: CASSLTTAYYGYTF
J: TRBJ2-1; D: TRBD1; V: TRBV7-9; CDR3: CASSPGQGFVNEQFF
J: TRBJ1-1; D: .; V: TRBV6-5; CDR3: CASSSHRVRQHTEAFF
J: TRBJ2-3; D: .; V: TRBV6-5; CDR3: CASSYRALRGTDTQYF
J: TRBJ1-1; D: TRBD1; V: TRBV29-1; CDR3: CSVEGQGIGGEAFF
J: TRBJ2-5; D: TRBD1; V: TRBV7-2; CDR3: CASSLGRQGALETQYF
J: TRBJ2-7; D: .; V: TRBV6-5; CDR3: CASSYSSTLSSYEQYF
J: TRBJ2-5; D: .; V: TRBV7-8; CDR3: CASSPQVGETQYF
J: TRBJ2-7; D: .; V: TRBV7-9; CDR3: CASTPAGNSYEQYF
J: TRBJ1-1; D: .; V: TRBV29-1; CDR3: CSVDGHAKAEAFF
J: TRBJ2-7; D: .; V: TRBV12-3/TRBV12-4; CDR3: CASSFPGDSYEQYF
J: TRBJ1-2; D: TRBD1; V: TRBV7-9; CDR3: CASSLRTGADYTF
J: TRBJ2-7; D: .; V: TRBV28; CDR3: CASRTLPVAHEQYF